These 6 T cell receptor beta chains were all obtained from the same sample, sequenced in a study of shared clonotypes between healthy human individuals (dated by TCRdb to the early 2020s). Library prep was done by the immunoSEQ multiplex PCR assay. As stored in TCRdb, this immuneACCESS dataset retains in-frame rearrangements with V and J assigned. A fraction of the clones does not appear; measured against another copy, unresolved V genes explain less than half of the discrepancy, and the remainder lacks a known reason. For this sample there are 650,000 to 750,000 clones; about two thirds appear just once. The ten biggest clones cover about 2% of the sample. Sequencing input: memory CD4+ T cells sorted from blood. In light of the paper, this sample's cell subset or site label describes: CD45RA-negative fraction. Receptors originate from a woman in her twenties or thirties in good health.

The chain joins TRBV30 to TRBJ2-3; 10 nucleotides agree with TRBD2. The CDR3 consists of 15 residues. V lost 2 bases and J lost 4; bases outside the gene matches: 6. Germline V gene data show CDR1 as GTSNPN and CDR2 as SVGIG (reference sequence). The CDR3 is CAWSKVAGGPDTQYF. In DNA, the CDR3 is TGTGCCTGGAGTAAGGTAGCGGGGGGACCAGATACGCAGTATTTT.

V gene TRBV28 combines with J gene TRBJ2-2; D is unclear. The CDR3 contains 12 residues. V was clipped by 5 bases and J by 5 bases, with 6 bases between them. Germline V gives CDR1 MDHEN, CDR2 SYDVKM. The CDR3 DNA sequence: TGTGCCAGCAGTCCTAGTACCGGGGAGCTGTTTTTT. This encodes CASSPSTGELFF.

This clone showed up just once. V and J are TRBV18 and TRBJ2-7; 9 bases are shared with TRBD1. The CDR3 loop spans 15 amino acids. V trimming: 5 bases; J trimming: 4 bases; junction bases outside the gene matches: 9. CDR1 is KGHSH and CDR2 is LQKENI in the germline V gene. The CDR3 loop reads CASSDRTGVRYEQYF. CDR3 bases: TGTGCCAGCTCAGATCGGACAGGGGTACGGTACGAGCAGTACTTC.

Of note for this clone: Other DNA sequences in this sample translate to the same CDR3. V gene TRBV27 combines with J gene TRBJ2-2; 9 bases align to TRBD2. There are 15 residues in the CDR3. Germline assignment: CDR1 MNHEY and CDR2 SMNVEV (reference sequence). J was trimmed by 5 bases and V by 1 base; bases with no gene match: 2. The CDR3 here is CASSLLAGATGELFF. CDR3 bases: TGTGCCAGCAGTTTATTAGCGGGAGCGACCGGGGAGCTGTTTTTT.

The chain uses TRBV27 and TRBJ2-7, with no clear D. This CDR3 contains 15 residues. Trimming left V 0 bases short and J 2 bases short, with 11 bases between. CDR1 and CDR2 (germline): MNHEY, SMNVEV (reference sequence). CDR3 coding DNA: TGTGCCAGCAGTTTATCCGCATTTGCTCCCTACGAGCAGTACTTC. Translated: CASSLSAFAPYEQYF.

This clone occurred many times. This rearrangement joins TRBV7-9 to TRBJ1-5, with D possibly being TRBD1 (6 bases). Germline CDR1 reads SEHNR; CDR2 reads FQNEAQ (reference sequence). The CDR3 consists of 13 residues. Trimming took off 4 bases at V and 4 bases at J, with 8 bases between the two ends. The CDR3 loop is CASSWDTNQPQHF. For the CDR3, the DNA is TGTGCCAGCAGCTGGGACACGAATCAGCCCCAGCATTTT.